The next 26 T cell receptor beta chains were all read from a single sample in a study of radiotherapy plus CTLA-4 blockade in lung cancer. Repertoires were generated with immunoSEQ multiplex PCR, while TCRdb's copy carries only in-frame clones and drops some. This sample yields 90,000 to 95,000 clones, of which about four fifths are seen a single time; around 0.8% belongs to the top ten. Sequenced material: peripheral blood, taken from a patient treated with radiotherapy plus ipilimumab. Receptor source: a human donor with non-small cell lung cancer who had stable disease on radiotherapy plus ipilimumab.

The chain carries TRBV28 and TRBJ2-1; the match to TRBD2 covers 8 bases. Germline V gene lookup returns CDR1 MDHEN and CDR2 SYDVKM. CDR3 length: 15 amino acids. The junction had 9 bases not matched to a gene; V was cut back by 6 bases and J by 5 bases. The CDR3 loop is CASRTGTRINNEQFF. The CDR3 DNA is TGTGCCAGCAGAACCGGGACTAGGATAAACAATGAGCAGTTCTTC.

This chain links TRBV6-6 with TRBJ2-7; D may be TRBD1 or TRBD2 (6 bases each). This CDR3 has 11 amino acids. The ends were cut back, 11 bases at V and 3 bases at J, with 11 bases in the middle. Germline CDR1 MNHNY, CDR2 SVGAGI (reference sequence). The CDR3 sequence is CAYGGLYEQYF. The CDR3, as DNA: TGTGCCTATGGGGGGCTCTACGAGCAGTACTTC.

V is TRBV5-1 and J is TRBJ1-6; no definite D call. V lost 4 bases, J lost 7 bases, and 15 bases lay in between. This CDR3 has 15 amino acids. The germline V gene encodes CDR1 SGHRS and CDR2 YFSETQ. Written as DNA, the CDR3 is TGCGCCAGCAGCAGAAGCGGGTTGGAAAATTCACCCCTCCACTTT. Its protein product is CASSRSGLENSPLHF.

V gene TRBV5-4 combines with J gene TRBJ2-7; D is ambiguous. Germline V gene sequence: CDR1 SGHNT, CDR2 YYREEE (reference sequence). The CDR3 has 16 residues. The V and J ends lost 4 bases and 2 bases respectively, with 19 bases between them. The chain's CDR3 is CASSHANPQGTYEQYF. The CDR3 DNA reads as TGTGCCAGCAGCCATGCTAACCCTCAAGGTACCTACGAGCAGTACTTC.

This chain connects TRBV11-2 to TRBJ1-4; D is possibly TRBD1 (6 bases). Germline V gives CDR1 SGHAT, CDR2 FQNNGV. The CDR3 is 16 amino acids. V dropped 5 bases and J dropped 1 base, with 14 bases sitting between them. CDR3 residues: CASSPQLGGTNEKLFF. The CDR3 region has the DNA TGTGCCAGCAGCCCCCAATTAGGGGGAACTAATGAAAAACTGTTTTTT.

The chain uses TRBV7-9 and TRBJ2-3; D is undetermined. CDR3 length: 12 amino acids. CDR1 and CDR2 from the germline V gene are SEHNR and FQNEAQ (reference sequence). The ends were cut back, 2 bases at V and 4 bases at J, with 4 bases in the middle. Here the CDR3 DNA reads TGTGCCAGCAGCTTACTAGCAGATACGCAGTATTTT. Its protein is CASSLLADTQYF.

V is TRBV6-5 and J is TRBJ2-1, with TRBD1 matching over 11 bases. Trimming cost V 1 base and J 9 bases; bases outside gene matches: 5. The CDR3 is 15 residues long. Germline V gene lookup returns CDR1 MNHEY and CDR2 SVGAGI. CDR3 sequence (DNA): TGTGCCAGCAGTTACTACGGACAGGGGGCAAGTGAGCAGTTCTTC. Translated: CASSYYGQGASEQFF.

The chain couples TRBV5-1 to TRBJ2-3, with TRBD2 matching over 10 bases. The CDR3 loop spans 16 amino acids. Germline V gene lookup returns CDR1 SGHRS and CDR2 YFSETQ. The J segment lost 5 bases and the V segment lost 3 bases, leaving 9 bases of the junction unmatched. CDR3 region: CASSYGAGGPGDTQYF. The CDR3 bases are TGCGCCAGCAGCTACGGAGCGGGAGGGCCAGGAGATACGCAGTATTTT.

The rearrangement uses TRBV5-1 and TRBJ2-7; 7 bases are a match to TRBD2. After removal of 3 bases from V and 7 bases from J, the junction contained 16 bases not matched to a gene. Germline CDR1 SGHRS, CDR2 YFSETQ. CDR3 size: 16 residues. CDR3 region: CASSSTRAGVSGEQYF. CDR3 in DNA: TGCGCCAGCAGCTCGACCCGGGCGGGAGTGTCCGGGGAGCAGTACTTC. The variable domain in full, completed from reference TRBV5-1 and TRBJ2-7, reads KAGVTQTPRYLIKTRGQQVTLSCSPISGHRSVSWYQQTPGQGLQFLFEYFSETQRNKGNFPGRFSGRQFSNSRSEMNVSTLELGDSALYLCASSSTRAGVSGEQYFGPGTRLTVT.

CDR3 protein: CASSLGGPPIPTSQGGYTF. CDR3 nucleotide sequence: TGTGCCAGCAGTTTAGGGGGTCCCCCGATCCCCACAAGTCAGGGTGGCTACACCTTC. This chain links TRBV28 with TRBJ1-2, with D possibly TRBD1 on 5 matching bases. V lost 2 bases, J lost 7 bases, and 29 bases lay in between. The germline V gene has CDR1 MDHEN and CDR2 SYDVKM. This CDR3 has 19 amino acids.

This chain uses TRBV18 with TRBJ2-5; D gene unclear. Germline V lookup: CDR1 KGHSH, CDR2 LQKENI. V lost 3 bases and J lost 1, with 3 bases in between. CDR3 size: 12 residues. The CDR3 DNA sequence: TGTGCCAGCTCACCCCCCCAAGAGACCCAGTACTTC. Translation: CASSPPQETQYF.

The chain has TRBV18 and TRBJ1-1, with D possibly being TRBD1 (5 bases). Germline lookup yields CDR1 KGHSH and CDR2 LQKENI. Trimming left V 6 bases short and J 1 base short, with 9 bases between. The CDR3 is 13 amino acids. The CDR3 reads CASSVGENTEAFF. The CDR3 DNA sequence: TGTGCCAGCTCCGTAGGGGAGAACACTGAAGCTTTCTTT.

The J gene is TRBJ2-5, the V gene TRBV15; TRBD2 matches 7 bases. CDR1 LNHNV and CDR2 YYDKDF come from the germline V gene (reference sequence). Germline trimming cut 4 bases from V and 1 base from J; bases unmatched to any gene: 9. This CDR3 is built from 16 residues. This CDR3 is CATSKRSTSSQETQYF. CDR3 bases: TGTGCCACCAGCAAACGATCGACTAGCAGCCAAGAGACCCAGTACTTC.

This clone has a handful of counts. The chain links TRBV18 to TRBJ1-4, with D possibly being TRBD1 (6 bases). V gave up 2 bases and J gave up 5 bases, with 12 bases separating them. This CDR3 is built from 15 residues. Germline CDR1 reads KGHSH; CDR2 reads LQKENI. CDR3 sequence: CASSPGQGQNEKLFF. CDR3 coding DNA: TGTGCCAGCTCACCAGGGCAGGGACAAAATGAAAAACTGTTTTTT.

CDR3 DNA: TGTGCCAGCAGCCGGGATACAGGCTACGAGCAGTACTTC. Its protein product is CASSRDTGYEQYF. The rearrangement links TRBV7-8 to TRBJ2-7; D might be TRBD1 or TRBD2, each matching 5 bases. CDR1 and CDR2 from the germline V gene are SGHVS and FQNEAQ. CDR3 length: 13 residues. Between the trimmed V and J ends, which lost 5 bases and 3 bases, there was a span of 11 bases.

The chain couples TRBV27 to TRBJ1-5, with 10 bases that match TRBD1. CDR1 and CDR2 from the germline V gene are MNHEY and SMNVEV (reference sequence). The length of the CDR3 is 14 residues. V lost 5 bases, J lost 7 bases, and 5 bases stayed unmatched. The CDR3 loop is CASSDRGRGQPQHF. The CDR3 DNA sequence: TGTGCCAGCAGTGACAGGGGGCGCGGGCAGCCCCAGCATTTT.

CDR3 loop: CASRGLGKGEATEAFF. In DNA, the CDR3 is TGTGCCAGCCGGGGGTTGGGGAAGGGTGAGGCCACTGAAGCTTTCTTT. The chain recombines TRBV6-6 with TRBJ1-1; weak D call: TRBD1 (5 bases). CDR3 size: 16 residues. Germline V gene sequence: CDR1 MNHNY, CDR2 SVGAGI (reference sequence). Trimming cost V 8 bases and J 4 bases, with 23 bases left between them.

The chain uses TRBV4-2 and TRBJ1-1; 7 bases are a match to TRBD1. V shed 3 bases, J shed 1 base, and the junction held 8 bases outside the gene matches. The CDR3 covers 16 residues. Germline loops: CDR1 LGHNA, CDR2 YNFKEQ. CDR3 protein: CASSQKEGARNTEAFF. The CDR3 DNA reads as TGTGCCAGCAGCCAGAAAGAGGGGGCACGGAACACTGAAGCTTTCTTT.

In its sample, this clone was seen once. At one boundary the junction diverges from the germline segment, which might be a read error. V and J are TRBV7-6 and TRBJ1-2; unclear D gene. Looked up from germline, CDR1 is SGHVS and CDR2 is FNYEAQ. This CDR3 contains 13 residues. The CDR3 coding sequence is TGTGTCAGCAGCCCGGAGGATAACTATGGCTACACCTTC. Translating it yields CVSSPEDNYGYTF.

The chain has TRBV18 and TRBJ1-2, with 8 bases that match TRBD1. This CDR3 has 14 residues. In germline, CDR1 is KGHSH, CDR2 LQKENI. V shed 6 bases and J 2 bases; nucleotides not matched to a gene: 5. CDR3 residues: CASSLDRENYGYTF. CDR3 DNA sequence: TGTGCCAGCTCCCTGGACAGGGAAAACTATGGCTACACCTTC.

The CDR3, as DNA: TGTGCCAGCAGTACCGGGACTAGCGGGAGGCGGGAAGATACGCAGTATTTT. It encodes CASSTGTSGRREDTQYF. V and J are TRBV27 and TRBJ2-3; TRBD2 agrees at 15 bases. Trimming took 5 bases from V and 5 from J; bases not matched to a gene: 8. The germline gives CDR1 MNHEY, CDR2 SMNVEV (reference sequence). CDR3 length: 17 amino acids.

The chain is built from TRBV27 and TRBJ2-2; 11 bases agree with TRBD2. The J segment lost 0 bases and the V segment lost 2 bases, leaving 8 bases of the junction unmatched. CDR3 length equals 19 residues. The germline gives CDR1 MNHEY, CDR2 SMNVEV (reference sequence). In DNA, the CDR3 is TGTGCCAGCAGTTTAACCCGGCTAGCGGGAGGCACGAACACCGGGGAGCTGTTTTTT. This gives the protein CASSLTRLAGGTNTGELFF.

DNA for the CDR3: TGTGCCAGCAGGGCAGGGAGGTCCGGCGAGACCCAGTACTTC. Its protein product is CASRAGRSGETQYF. This chain uses TRBV2 with TRBJ2-5, with a weak D call TRBD2 (6 bases). V lost 6 bases to trimming and J lost 5 bases, with 16 bases between them. Germline assignment: CDR1 SNHLY and CDR2 FYNNEI. The CDR3 loop spans 14 amino acids.

The genes are TRBV30 and TRBJ1-2; the D is unclear. The CDR3 runs 14 residues. Looked up from germline, CDR1 is GTSNPN and CDR2 is SVGIG (reference sequence). Trimming removed 0 bases at V and 4 bases at J, with 12 bases between. The CDR3 spells CAWSVADSFYGYTF. DNA for the CDR3: TGTGCCTGGAGTGTGGCAGATTCCTTCTATGGCTACACCTTC.

V usage is TRBV28 and J usage is TRBJ1-2; possibly TRBD1 for D (5 bases). Germline values: CDR1 MDHEN, CDR2 SYDVKM. V was shortened by 2 bases and J by 0 bases, with 10 bases between the two germline ends. The CDR3 consists of 15 residues. The CDR3 DNA reads TGTGCCAGCAGTTTACAGGGAAAGTCTAACTATGGCTACACCTTC. This encodes CASSLQGKSNYGYTF.

The chain joins TRBV19 to TRBJ2-3, with unresolved D. The CDR3 sequence is 13 residues long. In germline, CDR1 is LNHDA, CDR2 SQIVND (reference sequence). Trimming cost V 3 bases and J 6 bases, with 10 bases left between them. The CDR3 DNA is TGTGCCAGTAGTATCAACGGATATGATACGCAGTATTTT. This translates into CASSINGYDTQYF.